The rows below give T cell receptor beta chains drawn from one sample of a study of metastatic and nonmetastatic thyroid tumors. From the PCR reads, TCRdb re-called clones with MiXCR. The repertoire holds 30,000 to 40,000 clones, less than 40% seen once, with over 20% in the top ten. Specimen: tumor tissue. Source of these receptors: a female donor with papillary thyroid cancer or a benign thyroid nodule (not recorded which). Some clones in this sample may be carry-over from other donors' samples. CDR3s include the opening cysteine and the closing phenylalanine or tryptophan. Fields, in order: clone size, D gene, J gene, V gene, CDR3 DNA, CDR3 protein. A D gene is named only where the DNA matches it firmly. Expanded clones get a size class; other rows say once, few or many, or leave the size out.

few . TRBJ2-7 TRBV10-1 TGCGCCAGCAGTGCCCACGACGGGGAGTTGGGCTACGAGCAGTACTTC CASSAHDGELGYEQYF
. . TRBJ2-3 TRBV20-1 TGCAGTGCTCCTCAGTCCACAGATACGCAGTATTTT CSAPQSTDTQYF
few . TRBJ1-2 TRBV12-3/TRBV12-4 TGTGCCAGCAGTGCTAGGAGGGCAGCTAACTATGGCTACACCTTC CASSARRAANYGYTF
. . TRBJ1-1 TRBV24-1 TGTGCCACCAGTAACGACCTTAACACTGAAGCTTTCTTT CATSNDLNTEAFF
. . TRBJ2-1 TRBV7-8 TGTGCCAGCCGTCTTCTTCAGAGAAATGAACAGTTCTTC CASRLLQRNEQFF
few TRBD1 TRBJ2-5 TRBV7-3 TGTGCCAGCAGCTTTCAGGGCGGAAGCAGGGGGTGGGAAGAGACCCAGTACTTC CASSFQGGSRGWEETQYF
many TRBD2 TRBJ2-5 TRBV6-1 TGTGCCAGCAGTGTCCTCGGGACTAGCGGAGAGACCCAGTACTTC CASSVLGTSGETQYF
few . TRBJ2-3 TRBV28 TGTGCCAGCCCTCCCGGGACATTGGGAACCTTGGGCACAGATACGCAGTATTTT CASPPGTLGTLGTDTQYF
. . TRBJ2-1 TRBV11-2 TGTGCCAGCAGCTTAGTGAGGGTGTGGTCCCTGAATGAGCAGTTCTTC CASSLVRVWSLNEQFF
. . TRBJ2-5 TRBV5-1 TGCGCCAGCAGCTCCCTTGTGACCCCCAGTCAAGAGACCCAGTACTTC CASSSLVTPSQETQYF
few TRBD1 TRBJ2-7 TRBV27 TGTGCCAGCAGTTTACGGACAGGACCCTACGAGCAGTACTTC CASSLRTGPYEQYF
. TRBD1 TRBJ1-3 TRBV9 TGTGCCAGCAGCTGGGGACAGGGGGCTGGAAACACCATATATTTT CASSWGQGAGNTIYF
. TRBD1 TRBJ1-1 TRBV19 TGTGCCAGTAGTATTGGGGACAGGGGGGCTGAAGCTTTCTTT CASSIGDRGAEAFF
few . TRBJ1-2 TRBV7-9 TGTGCCAGCAGCCCAGCAGGCAGCTATGGCTACACCTTC CASSPAGSYGYTF
few . TRBJ2-1 TRBV28 TGTGCCAGCAGTTTAGGAGGGCAGCAGTTCTTC CASSLGGQQFF
. TRBD1 TRBJ1-2 TRBV2 TGTGCCAGCAGCCTCGGGACAGGGGGCGGTGGCTACACCTTC CASSLGTGGGGYTF
few . TRBJ1-2 TRBV15 TGTGCCACCAGCAGAGATCTTGGAGGGCAAGGCTACACCTTC CATSRDLGGQGYTF
. . TRBJ2-7 TRBV27 TGTGCCAGCAGATCTTCTGGCCACGAGCAGTACTTC CASRSSGHEQYF
. TRBD2 TRBJ2-3 TRBV6-1 TGTGCCAGCAGTGAAAGGATAGCGGGAGAGACAGATACGCAGTATTTT CASSERIAGETDTQYF
few . TRBJ2-3 TRBV24-1 TGTGCCACCAGTGATTTGGACTTCGGCGGCACAGATACGCAGTATTTT CATSDLDFGGTDTQYF
once TRBD2 TRBJ2-3 TRBV9 TGTGCCAGCAAGGGAGGGCCCTACACAGATACGCAGTATTTT CASKGGPYTDTQYF
. TRBD2 TRBJ2-1 TRBV6-1 TGTGCCAGTCGTTTAGCGGGAGAGAGCAATGAGCAGTTCTTC CASRLAGESNEQFF
. . TRBJ2-1 TRBV11-2 TGTGCCAGCAGGTCCGGGACACCTTCCTACAATGAGCAGTTCTTC CASRSGTPSYNEQFF
. . TRBJ2-1 TRBV6-1 TGTGCCAGCAGCCCCCTTCCAGAAGGGAGTCCGATCAATGAGCAGTTCTTC CASSPLPEGSPINEQFF
. . TRBJ1-3 TRBV6-2/TRBV6-3 TGTGCCAGCAGATGGGACAATGGAAACACCATATATTTT CASRWDNGNTIYF
. . TRBJ1-2 TRBV4-2 TGTGCCAGCAGCCAATTGGGGACCTATGGCTACACCTTC CASSQLGTYGYTF
few TRBD2 TRBJ2-5 TRBV19 TGTGCCAGTAGGCGGGAGGAGACCCAGTACTTC CASRREETQYF
. . TRBJ2-1 TRBV20-1 TGCAGTGCTAGCTATGTCTCTGGGATGAATGAGCAGTTCTTC CSASYVSGMNEQFF
. TRBD1 TRBJ1-6 TRBV7-9 TGTGCCAGCAGCAGAACAGGGGTGTATTCACCCCTCCACTTT CASSRTGVYSPLHF
. . TRBJ1-1 TRBV27 TGTGCCAGCAGTTTTCAGTTAAATCACGCTGAAGCTTTCTTT CASSFQLNHAEAFF
few . TRBJ2-2 TRBV19 TGTGCCAGTAGTATAGGGGCAGACACCGGGGAGCTGTTTTTT CASSIGADTGELFF